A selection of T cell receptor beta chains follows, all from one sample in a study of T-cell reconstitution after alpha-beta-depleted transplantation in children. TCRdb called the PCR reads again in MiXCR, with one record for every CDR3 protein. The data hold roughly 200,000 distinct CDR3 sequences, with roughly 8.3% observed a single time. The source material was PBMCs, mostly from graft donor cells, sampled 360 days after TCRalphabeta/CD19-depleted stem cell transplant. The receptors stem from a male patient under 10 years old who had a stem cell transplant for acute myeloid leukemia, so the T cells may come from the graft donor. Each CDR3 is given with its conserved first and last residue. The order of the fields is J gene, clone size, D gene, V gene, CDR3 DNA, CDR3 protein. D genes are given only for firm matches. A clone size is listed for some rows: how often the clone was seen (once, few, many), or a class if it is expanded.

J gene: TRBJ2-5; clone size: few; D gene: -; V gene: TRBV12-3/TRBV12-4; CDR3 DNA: TGTGCCAGCAGTCGGCCAAGTGAGGGCCCACGGACCCAGTACTTC; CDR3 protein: CASSRPSEGPRTQYF
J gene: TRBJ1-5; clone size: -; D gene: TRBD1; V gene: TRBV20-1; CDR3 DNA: TGCAGTGCTAGAGTCGGGACAGGGCGGGGGCAGCCCCAGCATTTT; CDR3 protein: CSARVGTGRGQPQHF
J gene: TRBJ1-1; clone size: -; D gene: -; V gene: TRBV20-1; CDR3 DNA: TGCAGTGCTAGCAGGGGAACTGAAGCTTTCTTT; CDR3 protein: CSASRGTEAFF
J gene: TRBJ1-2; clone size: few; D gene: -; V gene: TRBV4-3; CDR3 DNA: TGCGCCAGCAGCCCACCTAATAGATCGGGGGGCGGTGGCTACACCTTC; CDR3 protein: CASSPPNRSGGGGYTF
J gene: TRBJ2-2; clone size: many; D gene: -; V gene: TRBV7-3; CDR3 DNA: TGTGCCAGCAGCTTAGACAGGTTCACCGGGGAGCTGTTTTTT; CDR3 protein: CASSLDRFTGELFF
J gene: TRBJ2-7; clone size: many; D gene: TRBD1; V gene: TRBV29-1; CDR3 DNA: TGCAGCGTCCCCAGGGGGCTCAACGAGCAGTACTTC; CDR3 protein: CSVPRGLNEQYF
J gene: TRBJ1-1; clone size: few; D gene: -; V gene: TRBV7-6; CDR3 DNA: TGTGCCAGCAGCTTCACCGGGACACCGAACACTGAAGCTTTCTTT; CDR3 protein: CASSFTGTPNTEAFF
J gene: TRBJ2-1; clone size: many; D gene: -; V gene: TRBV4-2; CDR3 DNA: TGTGCCAGCAGCCAGCGGCCCGGGGATGAGCAGTTCTTC; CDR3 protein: CASSQRPGDEQFF
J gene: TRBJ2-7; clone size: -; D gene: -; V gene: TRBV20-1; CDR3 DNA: TGCAGTGCTAGAGATATCCGGTTAGGGTACGAGCAGTACTTC; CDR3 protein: CSARDIRLGYEQYF
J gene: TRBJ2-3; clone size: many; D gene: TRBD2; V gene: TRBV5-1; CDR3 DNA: TGCGCCAGCAGCCCCGGGACTAAAGATACGCAGTATTTT; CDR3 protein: CASSPGTKDTQYF
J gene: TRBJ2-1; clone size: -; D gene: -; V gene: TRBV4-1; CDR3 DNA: TGCGCCAGCGGCACACGCGGGTTAAGCTCCTACAATGAGCAGTTCTTC; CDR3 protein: CASGTRGLSSYNEQFF